The 2 T cell receptor beta chains below were found in one sample sequenced in a study of T cell clonality in common variable immunodeficiency. Study conclusions and caveats: In common variable immunodeficiency, TCR beta chains reportedly carried fewer deletions and N-nucleotide insertions.

Profiled with immunoSEQ multiplex PCR; TCRdb holds only in-frame clones, not every one. Observed in the sample are roughly 23,000 clones, none of them singletons. No antigen is known for these receptors. The sequenced sample consisted of peripheral blood mononuclear cells. The receptors come from a human donor with common variable immunodeficiency.

In this sample, this clone turned up many times. The sequence runs out 3 residues before the end of the CDR3; the remainder is reconstructed from the germline J gene. This sequence joins TRBV20-1 and TRBJ2-4; 7 positions agree with TRBD1. Germline values: CDR1 DFQATT, CDR2 SNEGSKA (reference sequence). V shed 6 bases and J 8 bases; nucleotides not matched to a gene: 10. This CDR3 is built from 13 residues. The part of the CDR3 DNA that was read is TGCAGTGCCCGTGAAGGGGGCAGGGACATT. Encoded protein: CSAREGGRDI. The whole CDR3 sequence is CSAREGGRDIQYF.

This clone came up many times. Sequencing ends 3 residues short of the CDR3 end; the germline J gene provides the rest. The chain employs TRBV20-1 and TRBJ2-3; 8 nucleotides agree with TRBD2. Germline CDR1 is DFQATT and CDR2 is SNEGSKA (reference sequence). J gave up 8 bases and V 0 bases, and 10 bases lay outside the gene matches. CDR3 length: 15 amino acids. CDR3 DNA (partial): TGCAGTGCTAGAGATACTAGCGGTTCCCCTGGTACG. Translated, it gives CSARDTSGSPGT. The CDR3 in full is CSARDTSGSPGTQYF.